The 30 T cell receptor beta chains below all came from one sample that was sequenced in a study of T cell repertoires in cytomegalovirus infection (dated by TCRdb to the late 2010s). The instrument was an Illumina HiSeq 1500. The public sequencing data were trimmed at Q25 with fastp and processed into clonotypes with MiXCR by TCRdb, which kept only in-frame beta chains. Rows matching on CDR3 protein sequence are summarized as one entry with the most common DNA and genes. The sample has around 340,000 distinct CDR3 sequences on record, about 29% of them singletons. In total, the top ten clones hold about 20% of the sample. These TCRs' antigens remain unknown. The treatment or condition label for this specimen denotes: in vitro stimulation with specific CMV peptide epitopes to enrich CMV-specific T cells. Sequencing used cultured PBMCs, obtained from culture after CMV antigen stimulation. Receptors were obtained from a human donor in good health (CMV status not recorded). Some clones in this sample may be carry-over from other donors' samples.

This clonotype was seen many times. J is TRBJ2-4 and V is TRBV5-1, with 7 bases identical to TRBD1. Germline lookup yields CDR1 SGHRS and CDR2 YFSETQ. The CDR3 spans 16 residues. The trim removed 3 bases at V and 0 bases at J, leaving 6 bases unmatched. The DNA for the CDR3 is TGCGCCAGCAGCTCGACAGGGAAACTAGCCAAAAACATTCAGTACTTC. Encoded protein: CASSSTGKLAKNIQYF.

This sequence joins TRBV10-3 and TRBJ2-2, with no clear D. Trimming removed 2 bases at V and 4 bases at J, with 5 bases between. The germline CDR1 and CDR2 sequences are ENHRY and SYGVKD. The CDR3 sequence is 13 residues long. The CDR3: CAISEGFTGELFF. The CDR3, as DNA: TGTGCCATCAGTGAGGGGTTCACCGGGGAGCTGTTTTTT.

The chain couples TRBV6-1 to TRBJ1-5, with D unclear. V was trimmed by 5 bases and J by 9 bases, leaving 17 bases between them. Germline values: CDR1 MNHNS, CDR2 SASEGT. This CDR3 is 14 amino acids long. CDR3 residues: CASSYGNSESPQHF. The CDR3 DNA reads TGTGCCAGCAGTTATGGGAACAGCGAATCGCCCCAGCATTTT.

This rearrangement joins TRBV5-1 to TRBJ2-1; 8 bases fit TRBD1. Germline CDR1 is SGHRS and CDR2 is YFSETQ. J gave up 0 bases and V 4 bases, and 3 bases lay outside the gene matches. The length of the CDR3 is 15 residues. CDR3 sequence (DNA): TGCGCCAGCAGCAAAACAGGGGGCTCCTACAATGAGCAGTTCTTC. Translated: CASSKTGGSYNEQFF.

In its sample, this clonotype was seen a few times. The chain has TRBV18 and TRBJ1-2; the match to TRBD1 covers 10 bases. V was pared by 5 bases and J by 5 bases, with 8 bases of the junction left unmatched. The CDR3 has 15 amino acids. Germline CDR1 reads KGHSH; CDR2 reads LQKENI. CDR3 sequence reads: CASSVTGQGEYGYTF. For the CDR3, the DNA is TGTGCCAGCTCAGTCACTGGACAGGGGGAGTATGGCTACACCTTC.

The chain employs TRBV5-3 and TRBJ2-5; 10 positions agree with TRBD2. TRBV5-3 is designated an ORF whose function remains uncertain. The CDR3 length is 15 residues. Trimming took 8 bases from V and 5 from J; bases not matched to a gene: 12. The CDR3, as DNA: TGTGCCAGCAGCACTCTAGCGGGGGCGTGGGAGACCCAGTACTTC. It yields the protein CASSTLAGAWETQYF.

This chain uses TRBV20-1 with TRBJ1-1, with TRBD1 as a possible D gene (5 bases). The germline V gene encodes CDR1 DFQATT and CDR2 SNEGSKA (reference sequence). Trimming stripped 2 bases from V and 3 bases from J, with 7 bases between. The CDR3 spans 12 residues. The CDR3 nucleotides read TGCAGTGCTAGATCGGGGGACACTGAAGCTTTCTTT. Residues: CSARSGDTEAFF.

This clonotype was seen a few times. This chain joins TRBV14 and TRBJ2-5; weak D call: TRBD2 (5 bases). Trimming cost V 1 base and J 6 bases, with 9 bases left between them. This CDR3 has 13 amino acids. Germline CDR1 SGHDN, CDR2 FVKESK. The CDR3 spells CASSQVGEKTQYF. In DNA form, the CDR3 reads TGTGCCAGCAGCCAAGTGGGAGAGAAGACCCAGTACTTC.

The chain employs TRBV7-4 and TRBJ2-1; 7 bases match TRBD2. V was pared by 3 bases and J by 0 bases, with 8 bases of the junction left unmatched. From germline, CDR1 is SGHVT and CDR2 SQSDAQ. The CDR3 consists of 17 residues. The CDR3 DNA is TGTGCCAGCAGCTTGGGTCGGGGAGGGATCTCCTACAATGAGCAGTTCTTC. Amino acids: CASSLGRGGISYNEQFF.

This clonotype was found a few times. This sequence joins TRBV20-1 and TRBJ2-7; D is unresolved. The V gene lost 4 bases and the J gene lost 4 bases, with 14 bases spanning the gap. This CDR3 comprises 13 residues. Germline CDR1 is DFQATT and CDR2 is SNEGSKA (reference sequence). CDR3 region: CSATGVLEYEQYF. CDR3 nucleotides: TGCAGTGCTACCGGAGTGCTAGAATACGAGCAGTACTTC.

This clonotype was detected a few times. The chain is built from TRBV7-6 and TRBJ2-1, with 8 bases aligning to TRBD2. The CDR3 loop spans 14 amino acids. V was pared by 6 bases and J by 0 bases, with 1 base of the junction left unmatched. Germline V lookup: CDR1 SGHVS, CDR2 FNYEAQ. CDR3 region: CASRTSGSYNEQFF. In DNA, the CDR3 is TGTGCCAGCAGAACTAGCGGCTCCTACAATGAGCAGTTCTTC.

This clonotype occurred many times. V usage is TRBV7-3 and J usage is TRBJ2-1, with no clear D. This CDR3 has 13 residues. The ends were cut back, 3 bases at V and 1 base at J, with 4 bases in the middle. Germline assignment: CDR1 SGHTA and CDR2 FQGTGA. CDR3 DNA: TGTGCCAGCAGCTTGGAGTCCTACAATGAGCAGTTCTTC. Encoded protein: CASSLESYNEQFF.

V and J are TRBV20-1 and TRBJ2-5, with 14 bases fitting TRBD2. The germline gives CDR1 DFQATT, CDR2 SNEGSKA (reference sequence). The CDR3 totals 18 residues. The junction had 6 bases not matched to a gene; V was cut back by 0 bases and J by 0 bases. The CDR3 protein is CSARDYGTSGGYQETQYF. For the CDR3, the DNA is TGCAGTGCTAGAGATTATGGGACTAGCGGGGGATACCAAGAGACCCAGTACTTC.

This clonotype came up a few times. V gene TRBV7-9 combines with J gene TRBJ2-1, with 9 bases aligning to TRBD1. The CDR3 contains 16 residues. V lost 5 bases, J lost 7 bases, and 12 bases stayed unmatched. Germline V CDR1 and CDR2: SEHNR, FQNEAQ (reference sequence). The CDR3 region is CASSPIPGQGGNEQFF. Written as DNA, the CDR3 is TGTGCCAGCAGCCCTATACCGGGACAGGGTGGTAATGAGCAGTTCTTC.

V usage is TRBV2 and J usage is TRBJ2-1; either TRBD1 or TRBD2 may supply D (5 bases each). The CDR3 sequence is 12 residues long. The germline V gene encodes CDR1 SNHLY and CDR2 FYNNEI. Between the trimmed V and J ends, which lost 8 bases and 6 bases, there was a span of 11 bases. The CDR3 reads CASRVGGNEQFF. CDR3 in DNA: TGTGCCAGCCGGGTTGGGGGCAATGAGCAGTTCTTC.

This clonotype was seen ten or more times. V usage is TRBV7-8 and J usage is TRBJ1-3; D might be TRBD1 (6 bases). Germline V CDR1 and CDR2: SGHVS, FQNEAQ. CDR3 length equals 15 residues. Trimming shortened V by 6 bases and J by 4 bases, and 16 bases separated the two germline ends. The CDR3: CASRGGGDGGNTIYF. CDR3 nucleotide sequence: TGTGCCAGCAGGGGAGGGGGGGACGGAGGAAACACCATATATTTT.

V gene TRBV15 combines with J gene TRBJ2-2, with D uncertain. The ends were cut back, 5 bases at V and 6 bases at J, with 7 bases in the middle. The CDR3 sequence is 12 residues long. Germline values: CDR1 LNHNV, CDR2 YYDKDF (reference sequence). CDR3 sequence reads: CATSSSPGELFF. DNA for the CDR3: TGTGCCACCAGCTCCTCGCCCGGGGAGCTGTTTTTT.

The rearrangement links TRBV28 to TRBJ2-7; 7 positions agree with TRBD2. The CDR3 covers 13 residues. From germline, CDR1 is MDHEN and CDR2 SYDVKM. J lost 2 bases, V lost 11 bases, and 9 bases had no gene match. As DNA, the CDR3 is TGTGCCGTGGGGGTAGCGGGCGCCTACGAGCAGTACTTC. It codes for CAVGVAGAYEQYF.

The genes are TRBV7-8 and TRBJ1-3; no reliable D call. The CDR3 runs 15 residues. The germline gives CDR1 SGHVS, CDR2 FQNEAQ. V lost 0 bases, J lost 2 bases, and 8 bases lay in between. CDR3 protein: CASSLAGVTGNTIYF. CDR3 DNA sequence: TGTGCCAGCAGCTTAGCCGGGGTGACTGGAAACACCATATATTTT.

The chain carries TRBV18 and TRBJ1-1; D gene ambiguous. The germline V gene encodes CDR1 KGHSH and CDR2 LQKENI. Trimming took off 2 bases at V and 1 base at J, with 11 bases between the two ends. The CDR3 is 15 amino acids. CDR3 protein: CASSPGRSGNTEAFF. The CDR3 bases are TGTGCCAGCTCACCAGGCCGGAGTGGGAACACTGAAGCTTTCTTT.

Only a few counts were recorded for this clonotype. V and J are TRBV19 and TRBJ1-2, with 7 bases aligning to TRBD1. The V gene end was trimmed by 6 bases and the J gene end by 3 bases; junction bases not matched to a gene: 7. The CDR3 length is 14 residues. Looked up from germline, CDR1 is LNHDA and CDR2 is SQIVND (reference sequence). The CDR3 here is CASRGGTAHYGYTF. Here the CDR3 DNA reads TGTGCCAGTAGAGGGGGGACAGCCCACTATGGCTACACCTTC.

This chain links TRBV7-2 with TRBJ2-5; TRBD1 aligns across 7 bases. J lost 1 base, V lost 5 bases, and 7 bases had no gene match. The CDR3 has 15 amino acids. The germline gives CDR1 SGHTA, CDR2 FQGNSA. The CDR3 loop reads CASSQSGTAQETQYF. The CDR3 nucleotides read TGTGCCAGCAGCCAGTCCGGGACAGCCCAAGAGACCCAGTACTTC.

The CDR3 region has the DNA TGTGCCAGCAGCTTGGGCGGGGAAGACCCCCAGCATTTT. It translates to CASSLGGEDPQHF. V and J are TRBV7-6 and TRBJ1-5, with unresolved D. V lost 3 bases and J 10 bases, leaving 13 bases between the germline ends. This CDR3 is 13 amino acids long. CDR1 is SGHVS, CDR2 FNYEAQ, per germline.

As for this clonotype: This may stem from a read error, because a much larger clone lies one nucleotide away. Because it lacks the conserved phenylalanine or tryptophan at the end, this CDR3 is likely a read error. The V gene is TRBV11-2, the J gene TRBJ2-2; no definite D call. CDR1 SGHAT and CDR2 FQNNGV come from the germline V gene. V shed 0 bases and J shed 7 bases, with 6 bases lying between them. The CDR3 has 13 residues. CDR3 sequence reads: CASSLDYIGELFL. The CDR3 DNA is TGTGCCAGCAGCTTAGACTATATCGGGGAGCTGTTTCTT.

This chain uses TRBV27 with TRBJ2-5; D is possibly TRBD1 or TRBD2 (6 bases each). V was shortened by 4 bases and J by 0 bases, with 12 bases between the two germline ends. The germline gives CDR1 MNHEY, CDR2 SMNVEV (reference sequence). The CDR3 runs to 15 residues. CDR3 sequence reads: CASSSLRGDQETQYF. In nucleotides, the CDR3 is TGTGCCAGCAGTTCTCTGAGGGGGGACCAAGAGACCCAGTACTTC.

The rearrangement joins TRBV7-9 to TRBJ2-7; possible D gene TRBD2, 5 bases. The CDR3 spans 15 residues. The germline V gene has CDR1 SEHNR and CDR2 FQNEAQ (reference sequence). Trimming pared 5 bases from V and 3 bases from J, leaving 17 bases between. In nucleotides, the CDR3 is TGTGCCAGCAGCGTAATCCCCGGGGAAAGCTACGAGCAGTACTTC. It yields the protein CASSVIPGESYEQYF.

The table lists this clonotype with many counts. The rearrangement uses TRBV5-1 and TRBJ1-1; the D gene is possibly TRBD1 (5 bases). The V gene lost 1 base and the J gene lost 1 base, with 11 bases spanning the gap. This CDR3 spans 15 amino acids. Germline lookup yields CDR1 SGHRS and CDR2 YFSETQ. In DNA, the CDR3 is TGCGCCAGCAGCTTGCGTCAGGGAGGGAACACTGAAGCTTTCTTT. This encodes CASSLRQGGNTEAFF.

This clonotype appeared a few times. The chain has TRBV28 and TRBJ1-2; no firm D call. The CDR3 runs 13 residues. Germline CDR1 is MDHEN and CDR2 is SYDVKM. Trimming pared 5 bases from V and 4 bases from J, leaving 11 bases between. The CDR3 DNA reads TGTGCCAGCAGTCCCCGGACGGTCTATGGCTACACCTTC. Its protein is CASSPRTVYGYTF.

This clonotype was observed once. This chain links TRBV10-3 with TRBJ1-6, with a tentative D call TRBD1 (6 bases). V was pared by 8 bases and J by 6 bases, with 23 bases between. The CDR3 covers 17 residues. From germline, CDR1 is ENHRY and CDR2 SYGVKD. The CDR3 spells CAILVFLSGVGNSPLHF. The CDR3 nucleotides are TGTGCCATCTTGGTGTTCCTATCAGGGGTGGGTAATTCACCCCTCCACTTT.

The genes are TRBV30 and TRBJ1-1; D is perhaps TRBD1 (5 bases). The CDR3 covers 14 residues. Trimming removed 0 bases at V and 0 bases at J, with 8 bases between. The germline gives CDR1 GTSNPN, CDR2 SVGIG (reference sequence). CDR3 bases: TGTGCCTGGAGTGTTGACAGCATGAACACTGAAGCTTTCTTT. Protein sequence: CAWSVDSMNTEAFF.